These 5 T cell receptor beta chains originate from one sample sequenced in a study of cytomegalovirus exposure and HLA in healthy donors. Clones were read by immunoSEQ multiplex PCR, and TCRdb kept only the in-frame ones, dropping some. The sample comprises about 250,000 clones, roughly 90% of which are singletons, and 12% rests with the top ten. The sequenced sample was PBMCs. These receptors came from a man between 18 and 29 years old in good health and CMV-seropositive.

CDR3 protein: CASSPASGGGSGANVLTF. The CDR3 coding sequence is TGCGCCAGCAGCCCCGCGTCAGGGGGAGGCTCTGGGGCCAACGTCCTGACTTTC. The chain is built from TRBV5-1 and TRBJ2-6; D is possibly TRBD1 (7 bases). V gave up 4 bases and J gave up 0 bases, with 17 bases separating them. This CDR3 contains 18 residues. CDR1 is SGHRS and CDR2 is YFSETQ in the germline V gene.

Here the CDR3 reads CASSPRQGSYNEQFF. The DNA of the CDR3 is TGTGCCAGCAGCCCCCGACAGGGTTCCTACAATGAGCAGTTCTTC. The J gene is TRBJ2-1, the V gene TRBV7-2; 7 nucleotides line up with TRBD1. Trimming took 5 bases from V and 1 from J; bases not matched to a gene: 5. This CDR3 comprises 15 residues. CDR1 and CDR2 (germline): SGHTA, FQGNSA.

J is TRBJ1-1 and V is TRBV25-1; D might be TRBD1 (6 bases). The V gene's germline CDR1 is MGHDK and CDR2 SYGVNS. The CDR3 contains 12 residues. V was clipped by 4 bases and J by 4 bases, with 7 bases between them. The CDR3 DNA sequence: TGTGCCAGCAGTGGGGGGGCCACTGAAGCTTTCTTT. Its protein is CASSGGATEAFF. Variable domain in full (rest from reference TRBV25-1 and TRBJ1-1): EADIYQTPRYLVIGTGKKITLECSQTMGHDKMYWYQQDPGMELHLIHYSYGVNSTEKGDLSSESTVSRIRTEHFPLTLESARPSHTSQYLCASSGGATEAFFGQGTRLTVV.

This chain links TRBV19 with TRBJ1-1; 9 bases line up with TRBD1. Germline assignment: CDR1 LNHDA and CDR2 SQIVND (reference sequence). This CDR3 is built from 14 residues. The junction had 5 bases not matched to a gene; V was cut back by 6 bases and J by 3 bases. CDR3: CASSRGQGYTEAFF. CDR3 nucleotide sequence: TGTGCCAGTAGCCGTGGACAGGGGTACACTGAAGCTTTCTTT.

The rearrangement links TRBV5-6 to TRBJ2-2, with 8 bases aligning to TRBD1. The CDR3 has 16 amino acids. The germline V gene has CDR1 SGHDT and CDR2 YYEEEE. V lost 1 base, J lost 1 base, and 3 bases stayed unmatched. For the CDR3, the DNA is TGTGCCAGCAGCTTGTCCGGGACAGGGAACACCGGGGAGCTGTTTTTT. As protein: CASSLSGTGNTGELFF.